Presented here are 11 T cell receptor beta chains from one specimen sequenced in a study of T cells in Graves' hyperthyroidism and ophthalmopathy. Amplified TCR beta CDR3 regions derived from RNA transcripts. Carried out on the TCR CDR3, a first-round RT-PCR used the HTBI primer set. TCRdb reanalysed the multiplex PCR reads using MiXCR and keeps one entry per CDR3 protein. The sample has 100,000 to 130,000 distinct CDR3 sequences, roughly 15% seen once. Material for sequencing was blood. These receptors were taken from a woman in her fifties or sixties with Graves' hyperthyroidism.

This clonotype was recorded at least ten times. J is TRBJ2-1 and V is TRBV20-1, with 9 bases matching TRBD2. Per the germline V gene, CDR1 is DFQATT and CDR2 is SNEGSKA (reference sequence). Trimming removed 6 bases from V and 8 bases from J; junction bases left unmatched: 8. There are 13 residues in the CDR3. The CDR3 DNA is TGCAGTGCCAGCGGGAGGAGGACGTATGAGCAGTTCTTC. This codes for CSASGRRTYEQFF.

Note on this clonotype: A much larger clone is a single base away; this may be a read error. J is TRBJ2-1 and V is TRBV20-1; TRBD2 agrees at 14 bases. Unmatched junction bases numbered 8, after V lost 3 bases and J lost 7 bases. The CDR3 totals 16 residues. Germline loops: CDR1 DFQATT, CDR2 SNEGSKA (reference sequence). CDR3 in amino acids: CSASGAGTSGGNEQFF. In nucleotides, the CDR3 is TGCAGTGCTAGCGGGGCCGGGACTAGCGGGGGAAATGAGCAGTTCTTC.

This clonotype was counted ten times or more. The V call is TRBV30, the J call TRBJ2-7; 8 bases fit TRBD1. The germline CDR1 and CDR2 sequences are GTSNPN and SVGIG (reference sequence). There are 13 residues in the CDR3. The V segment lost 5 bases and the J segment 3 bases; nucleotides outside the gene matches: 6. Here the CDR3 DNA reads TGTGCCTGGGGGACAGGCGTCAACTACGAGCAGTACTTC. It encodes CAWGTGVNYEQYF. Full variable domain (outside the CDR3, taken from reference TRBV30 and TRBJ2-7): SQTIHQWPATLVQPVGSPLSLECTVEGTSNPNLYWYRQAAGRGLQLLFYSVGIGQISSEVPQNLSASRPQDRQFILSSKKLLLSDSGFYLCAWGTGVNYEQYFGPGTRLTVT.

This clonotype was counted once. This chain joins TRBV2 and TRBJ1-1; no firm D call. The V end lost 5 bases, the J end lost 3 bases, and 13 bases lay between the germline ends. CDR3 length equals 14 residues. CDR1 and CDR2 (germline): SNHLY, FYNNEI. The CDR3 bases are TGTGCCAGCAGTTCGAGGGTTGGGCACACTGAAGCTTTCTTT. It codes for CASSSRVGHTEAFF. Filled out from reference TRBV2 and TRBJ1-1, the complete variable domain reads EPEVTQTPSHQVTQMGQEVILRCVPISNHLYFYWYRQILGQKVEFLVSFYNNEISEKSEIFDDQFSVERPDGSNFTLKIRSTKLEDSAMYFCASSSRVGHTEAFFGQGTRLTVV.

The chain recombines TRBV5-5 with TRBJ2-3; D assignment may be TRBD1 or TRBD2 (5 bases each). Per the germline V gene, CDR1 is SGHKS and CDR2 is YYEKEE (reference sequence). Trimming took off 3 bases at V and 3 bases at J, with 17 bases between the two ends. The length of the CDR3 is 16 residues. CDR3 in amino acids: CASSSAGTTKTDTQYF. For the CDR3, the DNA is TGTGCCAGCAGCTCGGCCGGGACCACAAAGACAGATACGCAGTATTTT.

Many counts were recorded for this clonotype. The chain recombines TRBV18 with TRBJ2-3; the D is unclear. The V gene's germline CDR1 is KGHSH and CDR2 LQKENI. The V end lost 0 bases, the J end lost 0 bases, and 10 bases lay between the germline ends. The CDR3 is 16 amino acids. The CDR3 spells CASSPPRSRSTDTQYF. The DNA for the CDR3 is TGTGCCAGCTCACCACCGCGGAGCAGGAGCACAGATACGCAGTATTTT. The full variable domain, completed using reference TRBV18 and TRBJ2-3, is NAGVMQNPRHLVRRRGQEARLRCSPMKGHSHVYWYRQLPEEGLKFMVYLQKENIIDESGMPKERFSAEFPKEGPSILRIQQVVRGDSAAYFCASSPPRSRSTDTQYFGPGTRLTVL.

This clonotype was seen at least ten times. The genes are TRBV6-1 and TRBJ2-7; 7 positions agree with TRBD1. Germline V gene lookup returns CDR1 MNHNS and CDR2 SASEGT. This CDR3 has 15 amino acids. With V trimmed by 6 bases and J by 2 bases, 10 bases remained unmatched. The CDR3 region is CASRPTGATTYEQYV. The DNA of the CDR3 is TGTGCCAGCAGACCTACAGGGGCTACCACCTACGAGCAGTACGTC.

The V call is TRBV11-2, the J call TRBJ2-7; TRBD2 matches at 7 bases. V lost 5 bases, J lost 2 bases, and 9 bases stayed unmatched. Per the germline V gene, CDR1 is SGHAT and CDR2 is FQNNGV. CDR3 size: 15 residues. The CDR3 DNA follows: TGTGCCAGCAGCGAAGACCGGGAGGCCGCCTACGAGCAGTACTTC. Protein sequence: CASSEDREAAYEQYF.

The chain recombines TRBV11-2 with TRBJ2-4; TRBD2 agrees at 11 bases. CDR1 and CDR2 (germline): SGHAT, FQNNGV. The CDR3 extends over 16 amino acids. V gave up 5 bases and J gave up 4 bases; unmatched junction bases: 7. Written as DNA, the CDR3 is TGTGCCAGCAGCCGACTAGCGGGACTGCTGAAAAACATTCAGTACTTC. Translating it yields CASSRLAGLLKNIQYF.

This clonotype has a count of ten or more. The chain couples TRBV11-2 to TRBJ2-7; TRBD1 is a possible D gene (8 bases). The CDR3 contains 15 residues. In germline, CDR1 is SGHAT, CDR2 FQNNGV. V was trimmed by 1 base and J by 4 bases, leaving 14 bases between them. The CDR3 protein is CASSLGHRGGYEQYF. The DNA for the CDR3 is TGTGCCAGCAGCTTAGGGCACAGGGGGGGATACGAGCAGTACTTC.

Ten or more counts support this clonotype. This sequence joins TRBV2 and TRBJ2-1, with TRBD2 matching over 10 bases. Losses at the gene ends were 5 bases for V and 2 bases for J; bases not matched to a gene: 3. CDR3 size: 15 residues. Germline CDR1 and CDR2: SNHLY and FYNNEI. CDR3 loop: CASSSSGSAYNEQFF. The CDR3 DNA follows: TGTGCCAGCAGTTCTAGCGGGAGCGCCTACAATGAGCAGTTCTTC.